Here is one T cell receptor (beta chain) with its context. What antigen it recognizes has not been identified. Per-base quality was not reported, and no clone a single base away is much larger than it. To demonstrate the VDJtools post-analysis software, the study profiled TCR beta repertoires from the peripheral blood of about 13 young patients with multiple sclerosis. Multiple sclerosis patients were children and adolescents aged about 6 to 17 years. From the cysteine up to the phenylalanine, the CDR3 has a length of 14 residues. The entry retains the CDR3 DNA only, 42 bases that are in frame from base 1. The V end loses 5 bases and the J end loses 0 bases, and a stretch of 12 bases separates them. Via the germline V gene (reference sequence), CDR1 is DFQATT and CDR2 SNEGSKA. The library was made by PCR. TCRdb lists the instrument as Illumina HiSeq 2500. Unique molecular identifiers were incorporated into TCR beta cDNA libraries to reduce PCR and sequencing biases. Per 1 to 10 million input T cells, approximately 500,000 cDNA molecules were obtained, such that each molecule approximated one T cell. The patient libraries were prepared and sequenced with the same protocol used for the earlier healthy control dataset. Within a given batch, samples were prepared together, multiplexed and sequenced on the same HiSeq lane. Per the authors' processing: Raw barcoded reads were processed with MIGEC, discarding single-read molecular identifier groups before consensus assembly and CDR3 extraction. Clonotype tables were post-analysed with VDJtools, normalizing diversity by down-sampling all datasets to the smallest sample size. Repertoire overlap clustering matched CDR3 amino acid but not nucleotide sequences to correct batch-related cross-sample contamination. TCRdb cleaned the public reads at Q25 with fastp, built clones with MiXCR and kept in-frame beta chains. Here each entry gathers all rows of one CDR3 protein and keeps the most common genes and DNA. It is TCRdb's table, rather than the study itself, that gives the V and J calls and clone size. Recorded for this sample are 350,000 to 500,000 distinct CDR3 sequences; approximately 37% of them occurred a single time. Approximately 7.1% of the sample is held by the ten biggest clonotypes.

The data derive from a study of post-analysis software for immune sequencing data (dated by TCRdb to between 2015 and 2016). About the investigation overall: Disease courses on record covered relapsing-remitting, secondary progressive and progressive-relapsing multiple sclerosis, though some patients had no subtype annotation. A subset of samples was prepared in parallel using single-end sample barcoding, then pooled and co-amplified after Illumina adapter ligation. The patient repertoires were set against under 13 previously published healthy control repertoires from donors whose ages ranged from roughly 6 to 25 years. What the research found in general, with its limitations: When samples were clustered directly using the F measure, samples prepared in the same batch co-clustered strongly, which prompted a batch-effect correction. Compared with controls, multiple sclerosis patients had significantly lower normalized Chao1 diversity, a finding suggesting substantial peripheral T-cell clonal expansion. The multiple sclerosis patient group was slightly younger than the control group. Patients showed significantly higher frequencies than controls for five TRBV segments, among them TRBV5-6, TRBV5-1 and TRBV20-1.

The chain is made from TRBV20-1 and TRBJ2-3; the D gene lacks a confident call. Sequencing was performed on blood. The TCR originated in a girl aged 2 to 9 with multiple sclerosis. The DNA reads TGCAGTGCTCCGGCCGGCCTTAGCACAGATACGCAGTATTTT. Translated, this gives CSAPAGLSTDTQYF.